This T cell receptor beta chain was documented in a study of T-cell reconstitution after alpha-beta-depleted transplantation in children. Broader study findings: There were reportedly several hundred expanded graft clones from which alpha-beta T cells came about two months after transplant. There were some patients whose high TCRbeta diversity at day 60 came from surviving recipient T cells and thymic progenitors.

Unique molecular identifiers were used in preparing the TCRbeta library. TCRdb re-called the PCR reads through MiXCR, storing one row per CDR3 protein. The repertoire holds about 580,000 distinct CDR3 sequences, with 23% as singletons. As for this clonotype: Its target is not known.

Germline V lookup: CDR1 DFQATT, CDR2 SNEGSKA (reference sequence). With 3 bases clipped from V and 0 bases from J, the junction kept 9 bases outside the gene matches. This CDR3 region has 17 residues. The chain carries TRBV20-1 and TRBJ2-3; TRBD2 matches at 10 bases. The sequence derives from a boy less than two years old who had a stem cell transplant for acute myeloid leukemia, so the T cells may come from the graft donor. Source: PBMCs, mostly from graft donor cells, taken 360 days after TCRalphabeta/CD19-depleted stem cell transplant. CDR3 in amino acids: CSASSSGGYASTDTQYF. For the CDR3, the DNA is TGCAGTGCTAGTTCTAGCGGGGGATATGCTAGCACAGATACGCAGTATTTT.